This paragraph reports one T cell receptor (beta chain). The antigen remains unidentified. The table came from immunoSEQ multiplex PCR; TCRdb's copy has only in-frame clones and leaves some out. The sample includes 60,000 to 100,000 clones, around 90% seen only once; the top ten take 24%. This entry is derived from a study of T cell responses to AZD1222 COVID-19 vaccine. Whole-study context: Some second doses came at about 4 weeks and others at about 12 weeks; these were pooled.

Broader study findings: Only a handful of people who got AZD1222 tested seropositive at baseline. Females outnumbered males among donors, who were mostly white British; clonal diversity was possibly underestimated.

There are 15 residues in the CDR3. After removal of 5 bases from V and 5 bases from J, the junction contained 7 bases not matched to a gene. In germline, CDR1 is SGHNT, CDR2 YENEEA. This TCR came from an adult in good health. V and J are TRBV11-3 and TRBJ1-1; 11 nucleotides line up with TRBD1. This sample comprised peripheral blood, obtained on day 0 of AZD1222 vaccination. CDR3 coding DNA: TGTGCCAGCAGCGCATCCGGGACAGGGGGTACTGAAGCTTTCTTT. Translation gives CASSASGTGGTEAFF.